The source of this TCR beta chain is a study of blood T cell repertoires in COVID-19 (dated by TCRdb to 2020 to 2022). With respect to the entire study: Samples from collaborators originated in the United States, Italy and Spain and spanned both the acute and convalescent phases of COVID-19. The material from the prospective study consisted of cDNA or gDNA derived from T cells, B-cell-depleted T cells, or PBMCs. Subjects who had been exposed to COVID-19, were actively infected with it, or had recovered from it provided the deeply sampled blood TCRbeta repertoires that made up the dataset. The repertoires were released in a freely available public database meant as a resource for research on the immune response to SARS-CoV-2. The samples were drawn from the first 160 participants of the ongoing ImmuneRACE study and from under 1,500 subjects provided by 6 global collaborators. The sample metadata nearly always contained a de-identified subject ID, COVID-19 status, age in years and sex. Where HLA class I and class II types were available, the types were taken from metadata supplied by the sample provider, not from assay-based typing.

A remark on this clone: Its antigen is not yet known. No base quality information exists; no much larger clone differs at one position.

What the work shows at the level of the full study, not this receptor alone: The amount of clinical and demographic metadata varied by source and participant and was provided uncurated.

One collaborating source in Seattle enrolled patients while the patients were actively infected and followed the patients over time throughout the course of disease. Each collaborating institution followed its own protocols to collect whole blood in K2EDTA tubes. For TCRbeta analysis, collaborators shipped samples as frozen whole blood, isolated PBMCs, or DNA extracted from either of those sample types. The immunoSEQ Assay, a bias-controlled multiplex PCR, was used to amplify TCRbeta CDR3 regions from genomic DNA. The study's processing was this. Within the assay, amplification of reference gene primers was used to estimate how many nucleated cells each sample contained. To quantify the absolute abundance of each unique TCRbeta CDR3 rearrangement, sequence reads were collapsed and filtered. Productive Simpson clonality was computed per sample as the square root of Simpson's diversity index over productive rearrangements. TCRdb took over this immuneACCESS table, retaining in-frame rearrangements with V and J assigned. Such tables are incomplete; in checked studies, under half of the missing clones stem from an unresolved V gene, and the remainder is unexplained. Clonal size and the V and J genes are those of that table, whereas D and trimming came from the DNA. Here the sample has 95,000 to 150,000 clones; around 90% occur a single time. The ten largest account for 3.8% of the sample.

Its CDR3 holds 16 amino acids, cysteine through phenylalanine. Left in the record is the CDR3 DNA by itself, 48 bases read in frame from the first base. In the germline V gene, CDR1 corresponds to SGHTA and CDR2 to FQGNSA. The junction shows trimming of 0 bases on V and 6 bases on J, and the gene matches do not reach 5 bases of it. The sequencing sample was made of peripheral blood. This receptor was obtained from a woman aged 60-75 years with COVID-19, enrolled during active disease. The V and J segments used are TRBV7-2 and TRBJ1-6, with 7 central nucleotides matching TRBD1. The DNA sequence is TGTGCCAGCAGCTTAGCGGCAGGGACAGCTAATTCACCCCTCCACTTT. Its amino acids are CASSLAAGTANSPLHF.